This TCR beta chain was observed in a study of blood T cells in healthy people across ages. Study-wide context: About one barcoded beta molecule was captured per two T cells (by template switching).

PCR was performed a second time for roughly 7 to 12 cycles using a sample-barcoded 5' primer and a J-beta primer mix. TCRdb reprocessed the 5' RACE reads via MiXCR and lists one record per CDR3 protein. The table has about 800,000 distinct CDR3 sequences, nearly 60% seen once; the top ten hold around 20%. Germline V gene lookup returns CDR1 LNHNV and CDR2 YYDKDF (reference sequence). This CDR3 spans 14 amino acids. Between the trimmed V and J ends, which lost 0 bases and 4 bases, there was a span of 8 bases. The donors, all healthy, were Caucasians living in Russia, aged about 6 to 90. The specimen was blood. The V and J genes are TRBV15 and TRBJ2-3; D unresolved. The TCR originated in a man aged 30 to 39 in good health. CDR3 in DNA: TGTGCCACCAGCAGAGATCGCTCCGCAGATACGCAGTATTTT. As protein: CATSRDRSADTQYF.